This TCR beta chain was captured by sequencing in a study of T cell responses to AZD1222 COVID-19 vaccine. The repertoire was sequenced with immunoSEQ multiplex PCR; TCRdb's copy has only in-frame clones and lacks some. The table includes more than 100,000 clones, roughly nine tenths detected once. The length of the CDR3 is 13 residues. Germline CDR1 LGHDT, CDR2 YNNKEL (reference sequence). J was trimmed by 5 bases and V by 5 bases; bases with no gene match: 3. Notes on the study in general: Sampling that yielded the repertoires occurred only after the peak T cell response. Following two doses of AZD1222, Spike-specific TCR breadth and depth rose. AZD1222 recipients seropositive at baseline numbered only 6 or 7.

Turning to this clone: What it binds is unknown.

The sequencing used peripheral blood, collected on day 0 of AZD1222 vaccination. V usage is TRBV3-1 (or the pseudogene TRBV3-2) and J usage is TRBJ1-5; 7 nucleotides line up with TRBD1. The sequence was obtained from an adult in good health. The CDR3 loop is CASSVTGDQPQHF. The CDR3 region has the DNA TGTGCCAGCAGCGTCACAGGGGATCAGCCCCAGCATTTT.